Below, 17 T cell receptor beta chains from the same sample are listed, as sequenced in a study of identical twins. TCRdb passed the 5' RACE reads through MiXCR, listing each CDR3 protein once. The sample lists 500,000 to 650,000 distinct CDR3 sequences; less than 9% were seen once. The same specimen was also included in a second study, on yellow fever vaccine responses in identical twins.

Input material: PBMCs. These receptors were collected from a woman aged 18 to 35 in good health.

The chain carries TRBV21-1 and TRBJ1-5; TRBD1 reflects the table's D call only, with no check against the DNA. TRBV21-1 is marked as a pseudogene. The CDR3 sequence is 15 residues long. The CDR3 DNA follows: TGTGCCAGCAGCAAAGGACGGACAGGGGATCAGCCCCAGCATTTT. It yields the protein CASSKGRTGDQPQHF.

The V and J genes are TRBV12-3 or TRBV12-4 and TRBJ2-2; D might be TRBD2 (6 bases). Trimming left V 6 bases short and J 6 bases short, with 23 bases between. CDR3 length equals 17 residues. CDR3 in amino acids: CASSLTGPGRQSGELFF. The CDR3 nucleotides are TGTGCCAGCAGCCTTACGGGGCCAGGGAGGCAGTCCGGGGAGCTGTTTTTT.

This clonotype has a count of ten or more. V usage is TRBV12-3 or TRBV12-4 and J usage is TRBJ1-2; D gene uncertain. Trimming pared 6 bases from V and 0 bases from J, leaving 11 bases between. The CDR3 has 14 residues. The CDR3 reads CASRPAASNYGYTF. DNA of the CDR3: TGTGCCAGCAGACCTGCGGCCTCTAACTATGGCTACACCTTC.

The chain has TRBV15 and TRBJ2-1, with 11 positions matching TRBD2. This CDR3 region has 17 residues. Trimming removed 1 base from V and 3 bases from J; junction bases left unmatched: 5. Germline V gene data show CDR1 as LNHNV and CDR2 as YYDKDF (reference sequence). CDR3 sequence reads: CATSRGLGLADYNEQFF. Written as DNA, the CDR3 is TGTGCCACCAGCAGAGGCCTGGGACTAGCGGACTACAATGAGCAGTTCTTC.

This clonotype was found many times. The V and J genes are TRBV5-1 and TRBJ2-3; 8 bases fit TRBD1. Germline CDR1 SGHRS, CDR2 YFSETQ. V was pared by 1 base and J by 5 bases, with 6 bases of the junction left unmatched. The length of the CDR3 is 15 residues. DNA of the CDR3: TGCGCCAGCAGCTTGTCAGGGGGCTGGGGAGATACGCAGTATTTT. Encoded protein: CASSLSGGWGDTQYF.

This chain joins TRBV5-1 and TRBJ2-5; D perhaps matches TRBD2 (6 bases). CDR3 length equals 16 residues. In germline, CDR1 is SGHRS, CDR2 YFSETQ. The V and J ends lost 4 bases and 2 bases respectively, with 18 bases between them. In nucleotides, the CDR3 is TGCGCCAGCAGCCCCGGGATGGCGGGGATACAAGAGACCCAGTACTTC. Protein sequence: CASSPGMAGIQETQYF. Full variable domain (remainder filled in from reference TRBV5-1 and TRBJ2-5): KAGVTQTPRYLIKTRGQQVTLSCSPISGHRSVSWYQQTPGQGLQFLFEYFSETQRNKGNFPGRFSGRQFSNSRSEMNVSTLELGDSALYLCASSPGMAGIQETQYFGPGTRLLVL.

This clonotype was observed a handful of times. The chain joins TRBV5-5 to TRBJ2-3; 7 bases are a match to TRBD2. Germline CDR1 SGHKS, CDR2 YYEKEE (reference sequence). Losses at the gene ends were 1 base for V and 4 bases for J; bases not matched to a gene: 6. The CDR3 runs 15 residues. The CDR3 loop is CASSLREGPPDTQYF. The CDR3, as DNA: TGTGCCAGCAGCTTGAGGGAGGGCCCCCCAGATACGCAGTATTTT. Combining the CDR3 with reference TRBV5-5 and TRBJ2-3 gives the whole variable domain DAGVTQSPTHLIKTRGQQVTLRCSPISGHKSVSWYQQVLGQGPQFIFQYYEKEERGRGNFPDRFSARQFPNYSSELNVNALLLGDSALYLCASSLREGPPDTQYFGPGTRLTVL.

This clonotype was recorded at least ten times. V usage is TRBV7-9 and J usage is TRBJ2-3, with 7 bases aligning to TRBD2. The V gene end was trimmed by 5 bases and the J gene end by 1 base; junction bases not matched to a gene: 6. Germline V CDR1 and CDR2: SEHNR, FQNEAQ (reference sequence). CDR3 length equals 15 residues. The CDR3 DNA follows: TGTGCCAGCAGCCTAACGACTAGCCGCACAGATACGCAGTATTTT. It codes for CASSLTTSRTDTQYF. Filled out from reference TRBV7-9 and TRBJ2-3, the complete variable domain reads DTGVSQNPRHKITKRGQNVTFRCDPISEHNRLYWYRQTLGQGPEFLTYFQNEAQLEKSRLLSDRFSAERPKGSFSTLEIQRTEQGDSAMYLCASSLTTSRTDTQYFGPGTRLTVL.

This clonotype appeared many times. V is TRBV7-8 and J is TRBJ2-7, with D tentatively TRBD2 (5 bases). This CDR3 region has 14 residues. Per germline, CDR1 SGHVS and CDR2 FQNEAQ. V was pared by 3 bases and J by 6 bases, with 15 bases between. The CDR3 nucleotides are TGTGCCAGCAGCTTCTATAGTGGCGGGTTCGAGCAGTACGTC. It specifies CASSFYSGGFEQYV.

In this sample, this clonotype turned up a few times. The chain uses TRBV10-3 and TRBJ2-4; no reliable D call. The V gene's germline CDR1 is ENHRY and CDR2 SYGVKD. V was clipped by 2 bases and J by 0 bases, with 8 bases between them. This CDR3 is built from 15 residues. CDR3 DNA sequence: TGTGCCATCAGTGAGAGCAGTTCAGCCAAAAACATTCAGTACTTC. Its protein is CAISESSSAKNIQYF.

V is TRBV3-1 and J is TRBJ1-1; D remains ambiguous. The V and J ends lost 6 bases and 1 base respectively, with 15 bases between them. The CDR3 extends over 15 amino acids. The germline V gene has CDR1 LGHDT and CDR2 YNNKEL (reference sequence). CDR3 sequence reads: CASRRGRETNTEAFF. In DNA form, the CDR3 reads TGTGCCAGCAGACGAGGGAGGGAGACGAACACTGAAGCTTTCTTT.

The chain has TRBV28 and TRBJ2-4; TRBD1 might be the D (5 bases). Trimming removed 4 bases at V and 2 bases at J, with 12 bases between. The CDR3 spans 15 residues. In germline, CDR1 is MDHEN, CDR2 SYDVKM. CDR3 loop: CASSSSQGPKNIQYF. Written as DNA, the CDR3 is TGTGCCAGCAGTTCCTCGCAGGGTCCCAAAAACATTCAGTACTTC.

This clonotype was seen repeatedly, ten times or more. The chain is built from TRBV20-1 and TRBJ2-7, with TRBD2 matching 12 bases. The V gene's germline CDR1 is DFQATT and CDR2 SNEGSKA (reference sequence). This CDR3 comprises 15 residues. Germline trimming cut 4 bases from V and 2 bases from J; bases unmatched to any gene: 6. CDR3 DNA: TGCAGTGCTACTACCGGACTAGCGGGGCCCTACGAGCAGTACTTC. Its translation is CSATTGLAGPYEQYF.

CDR3 coding DNA: TGTGCCAGCAGTTTTAAGGGACAGGGTTTCTTC. As protein: CASSFKGQGFF. V gene TRBV28 combines with J gene TRBJ2-1; TRBD1 matches at 9 bases. CDR1 is MDHEN, CDR2 SYDVKM, per germline. Trimming at V came to 3 bases and at J to 16 bases, leaving 4 bases not matched to a gene. The CDR3 is 11 residues long.

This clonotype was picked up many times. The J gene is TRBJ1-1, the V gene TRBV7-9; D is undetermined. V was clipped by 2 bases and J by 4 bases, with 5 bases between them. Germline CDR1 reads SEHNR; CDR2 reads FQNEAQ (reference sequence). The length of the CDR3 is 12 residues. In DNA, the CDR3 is TGTGCCAGCAGCTTAAGGGTCACTGAAGCTTTCTTT. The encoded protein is CASSLRVTEAFF. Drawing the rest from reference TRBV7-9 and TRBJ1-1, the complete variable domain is DTGVSQNPRHKITKRGQNVTFRCDPISEHNRLYWYRQTLGQGPEFLTYFQNEAQLEKSRLLSDRFSAERPKGSFSTLEIQRTEQGDSAMYLCASSLRVTEAFFGQGTRLTVV.

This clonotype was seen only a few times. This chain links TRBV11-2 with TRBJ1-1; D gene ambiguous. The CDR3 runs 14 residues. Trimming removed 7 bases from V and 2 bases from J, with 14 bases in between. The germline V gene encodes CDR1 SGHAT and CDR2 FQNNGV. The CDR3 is CASILVPPNTEAFF. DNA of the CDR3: TGTGCCAGCATCCTCGTTCCACCCAACACTGAAGCTTTCTTT.

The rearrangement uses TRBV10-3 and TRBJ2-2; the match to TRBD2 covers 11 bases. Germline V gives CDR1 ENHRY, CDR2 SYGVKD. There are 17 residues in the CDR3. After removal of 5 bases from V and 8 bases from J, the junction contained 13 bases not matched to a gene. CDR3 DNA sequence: TGTGCCATCAGTCCTACTAGCGGGAGCCCTCCGGGAGGGGAGCTGTTTTTT. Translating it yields CAISPTSGSPPGGELFF.